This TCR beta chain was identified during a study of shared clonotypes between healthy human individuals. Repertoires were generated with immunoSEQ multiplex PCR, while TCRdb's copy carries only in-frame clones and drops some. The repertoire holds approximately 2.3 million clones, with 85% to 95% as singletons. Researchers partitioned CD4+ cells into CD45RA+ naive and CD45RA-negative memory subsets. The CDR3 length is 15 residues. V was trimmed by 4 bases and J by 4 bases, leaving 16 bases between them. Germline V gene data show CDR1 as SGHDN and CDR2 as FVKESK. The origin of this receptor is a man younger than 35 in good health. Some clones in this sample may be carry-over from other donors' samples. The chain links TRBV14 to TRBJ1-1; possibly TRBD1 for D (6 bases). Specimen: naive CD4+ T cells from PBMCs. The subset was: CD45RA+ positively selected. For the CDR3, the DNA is TGTGCCAGCAGCCCACAACAGGGTTTGTCCACTGAAGCTTTCTTT. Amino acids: CASSPQQGLSTEAFF. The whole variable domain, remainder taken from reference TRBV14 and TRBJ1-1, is EAGVTQFPSHSVIEKGQTVTLRCDPISGHDNLYWYRRVMGKEIKFLLHFVKESKQDESGMPNNRFLAERTGGTYSTLKVQPAELEDSGVYFCASSPQQGLSTEAFFGQGTRLTVV.